This is a list of T cell receptor beta chains from one sample in a study of CD8 T cells in ankylosing spondylitis. TCRdb called the 5' RACE reads again in MiXCR, with one record for every CDR3 protein. The table has 700,000 to 850,000 distinct CDR3 sequences, 10% to 15% seen once. Sequenced sample: blood, either unsorted or a sorted T cell fraction (not recorded which). The receptor source for this set is a male donor with ankylosing spondylitis. Each CDR3 is given with its conserved first and last residue. Each record gives: J gene, V gene, clone size, D gene, CDR3 DNA, CDR3 protein. D genes are given only for firm matches. Rows give clone size only sometimes, using once, few, many, or a class for an expanded clone.

J gene: TRBJ2-5; V gene: TRBV5-1; clone size: few; D gene: NA; CDR3 DNA: TGCGCCAGCAGCGGGACCTATCAAGAGACCCAGTACTTC; CDR3 protein: CASSGTYQETQYF
J gene: TRBJ2-4; V gene: TRBV7-2; clone size: many; D gene: NA; CDR3 DNA: TGTGCCAGCAGCTCTTTGTCGGGATCTGGCATTCAGTACTTC; CDR3 protein: CASSSLSGSGIQYF
J gene: TRBJ1-5; V gene: TRBV7-2; clone size: many; D gene: NA; CDR3 DNA: TGTGCCAGCAGCGTCACTAGCAATCAGCCCCAGCATTTT; CDR3 protein: CASSVTSNQPQHF
J gene: TRBJ1-2; V gene: TRBV7-8; clone size: NA; D gene: NA; CDR3 DNA: TGTGCCAGCAGCTTAGGGCCCGACGAGAACTATGGCTACACCTTC; CDR3 protein: CASSLGPDENYGYTF
J gene: TRBJ2-5; V gene: TRBV20-1; clone size: NA; D gene: NA; CDR3 DNA: TGCAGTGCTTTGATGCGGGGCCAAGAGGCCCAGTACTTC; CDR3 protein: CSALMRGQEAQYF
J gene: TRBJ2-5; V gene: TRBV11-2; clone size: NA; D gene: NA; CDR3 DNA: TGTGCCAGCAGCTTAGGAGGGAGGGGGCGCGAGTACTTC; CDR3 protein: CASSLGGRGREYF
J gene: TRBJ2-2; V gene: TRBV7-2; clone size: few; D gene: NA; CDR3 DNA: TGTGCCAGCAGCTTAGTATTTGGGGCCGGGGAGCTGTTTTTT; CDR3 protein: CASSLVFGAGELFF
J gene: TRBJ2-7; V gene: TRBV20-1; clone size: NA; D gene: TRBD2; CDR3 DNA: TGCAGTGCTATAGCGGGTCCCTACGAGCAGTACTTC; CDR3 protein: CSAIAGPYEQYF
J gene: TRBJ1-2; V gene: TRBV29-1; clone size: NA; D gene: TRBD1; CDR3 DNA: TGCAGCGTTGGAGGGGGCCGACAGGGAATCATCCTAAGCTACACCTTC; CDR3 protein: CSVGGGRQGIILSYTF
J gene: TRBJ2-1; V gene: TRBV7-2; clone size: many; D gene: NA; CDR3 DNA: TGTGCCAGCAGTTTAAGCGGAGGAACCTACAATGAGCAGTTCTTC; CDR3 protein: CASSLSGGTYNEQFF
J gene: TRBJ2-6; V gene: TRBV12-3/TRBV12-4; clone size: NA; D gene: NA; CDR3 DNA: TGTGCCAGCAGTTTAGTGAGCCTAGCCTCTGGGGCCAACGTCCTGACTTTC; CDR3 protein: CASSLVSLASGANVLTF
J gene: TRBJ2-7; V gene: TRBV4-2; clone size: many; D gene: NA; CDR3 DNA: TGTGCCAGCAGCCAAGCGGGGGTCTCCTACGAGCAGTACTTC; CDR3 protein: CASSQAGVSYEQYF
J gene: TRBJ2-7; V gene: TRBV4-2; clone size: NA; D gene: TRBD2; CDR3 DNA: TGTGCCAGCAGCCCAGTAGCGGGAGTGGCGATGGGGCAGTACTTC; CDR3 protein: CASSPVAGVAMGQYF
J gene: TRBJ2-3; V gene: TRBV5-1; clone size: many; D gene: NA; CDR3 DNA: TGCGCCAGCAGCGCTACGGGGGGCTCAGATACGCAGTATTTT; CDR3 protein: CASSATGGSDTQYF
J gene: TRBJ1-2; V gene: TRBV28; clone size: NA; D gene: NA; CDR3 DNA: TGTGCCAGCAGTACCCCGGGGTCCATTGGCTACACCTTC; CDR3 protein: CASSTPGSIGYTF
J gene: TRBJ2-7; V gene: TRBV6-1; clone size: NA; D gene: NA; CDR3 DNA: TGTGCCAGCGGACCTGACCCTTCTTCCTACGAGCAGTACTTC; CDR3 protein: CASGPDPSSYEQYF
J gene: TRBJ2-1; V gene: TRBV11-3; clone size: few; D gene: NA; CDR3 DNA: TGTGCCAGCAGCTTCGTACGGGAGGAGCAGTTCTTC; CDR3 protein: CASSFVREEQFF
J gene: TRBJ2-3; V gene: TRBV9; clone size: NA; D gene: TRBD2; CDR3 DNA: TGTGCCAGCAGCCCAGGACTAGCAAGGGATGGCACAGATACGCAGTATTTT; CDR3 protein: CASSPGLARDGTDTQYF
J gene: TRBJ2-2; V gene: TRBV6-2/TRBV6-3; clone size: few; D gene: TRBD2; CDR3 DNA: TGTGCCAGCATCGGGACTAGCGGGGTCGCCGGGTACACCGGGGAGCTGTTTTTT; CDR3 protein: CASIGTSGVAGYTGELFF
J gene: TRBJ2-5; V gene: TRBV20-1; clone size: few; D gene: NA; CDR3 DNA: TGCAGTGCTAGAAGTTTAAGGACGGGTCAAGAGACCCAGTACTTC; CDR3 protein: CSARSLRTGQETQYF
J gene: TRBJ2-7; V gene: TRBV15; clone size: NA; D gene: NA; CDR3 DNA: TGTGCCACCAGCAGAGATGTCCCCTACGAGCAGTACTTC; CDR3 protein: CATSRDVPYEQYF
J gene: TRBJ1-1; V gene: TRBV9; clone size: many; D gene: NA; CDR3 DNA: TGTGCCAGCAGCGTATTTCAGGGAGGGGAGTGGAACACTGAAGCTTTCTTT; CDR3 protein: CASSVFQGGEWNTEAFF
J gene: TRBJ1-6; V gene: TRBV20-1; clone size: NA; D gene: TRBD1; CDR3 DNA: TGCAGTGTAAGACAGGGGAATTCACCCCTCCACTTT; CDR3 protein: CSVRQGNSPLHF
J gene: TRBJ1-2; V gene: TRBV18; clone size: NA; D gene: NA; CDR3 DNA: TGTGCCAGCTCAACGTGGGGGGTCGCCTATGGCTACACCTTC; CDR3 protein: CASSTWGVAYGYTF
J gene: TRBJ2-7; V gene: TRBV4-1; clone size: NA; D gene: TRBD1; CDR3 DNA: TGCGCCAGCAGCCCCCTAGGACAGGGGTTCTACGAGCAGTACTTC; CDR3 protein: CASSPLGQGFYEQYF
J gene: TRBJ1-1; V gene: TRBV12-3/TRBV12-4; clone size: NA; D gene: NA; CDR3 DNA: TGTGCCAGCAGTTTAGCGGGCTTCCGAGAAGCTTTCTTT; CDR3 protein: CASSLAGFREAFF
J gene: TRBJ1-2; V gene: TRBV5-1; clone size: NA; D gene: NA; CDR3 DNA: TGCGCCAGCAGCTTAACCGGGTTCGAGGGCTACACCTTC; CDR3 protein: CASSLTGFEGYTF
J gene: TRBJ2-4; V gene: TRBV10-3; clone size: NA; D gene: TRBD1; CDR3 DNA: TGTGCCATCAGAGAAGACAGGGCTGCGGACATTCAGTACTTC; CDR3 protein: CAIREDRAADIQYF
J gene: TRBJ2-1; V gene: TRBV28; clone size: NA; D gene: NA; CDR3 DNA: TGTGCCAGCTTACCCCAAGGAGCCTACAATGAGCAGTTCTTC; CDR3 protein: CASLPQGAYNEQFF
J gene: TRBJ2-3; V gene: TRBV2; clone size: NA; D gene: TRBD2; CDR3 DNA: TGTGCCAGCAGTGAATTTGCGGGGGGCACAGATACGCAGTATTTT; CDR3 protein: CASSEFAGGTDTQYF
J gene: TRBJ2-3; V gene: TRBV12-3/TRBV12-4; clone size: many; D gene: TRBD1; CDR3 DNA: TGTGCCAGCAGACCACCGATACAGGGGTGCCAGTATTTT; CDR3 protein: CASRPPIQGCQYF
J gene: TRBJ2-1; V gene: TRBV6-2/TRBV6-3; clone size: few; D gene: TRBD2; CDR3 DNA: TGTGCCAGCAGTTACCCACCGGGACTAGCGGGAGGGCCGGTTGATGAGCAGTTCTTC; CDR3 protein: CASSYPPGLAGGPVDEQFF
J gene: TRBJ2-3; V gene: TRBV20-1; clone size: NA; D gene: NA; CDR3 DNA: TGCAGTGCTACTGGAGATAGCACAGATACGCAGTATTTT; CDR3 protein: CSATGDSTDTQYF
J gene: TRBJ2-5; V gene: TRBV5-1; clone size: many; D gene: NA; CDR3 DNA: TGTGCCAGCTCACCACCGGGAGAGACCCAGTACTTC; CDR3 protein: CASSPPGETQYF
J gene: TRBJ1-1; V gene: TRBV20-1; clone size: few; D gene: NA; CDR3 DNA: TGCAGTGCTAGTAATCCCAGAACCGCCACTGAAGCTTTCTTT; CDR3 protein: CSASNPRTATEAFF
J gene: TRBJ2-7; V gene: TRBV5-1; clone size: few; D gene: TRBD1; CDR3 DNA: TGCGCCAGCAGCCAATCGGACAGGGCCTACGAGCAGTACTTC; CDR3 protein: CASSQSDRAYEQYF
J gene: TRBJ2-6; V gene: TRBV7-9; clone size: few; D gene: NA; CDR3 DNA: TGTGCCAGCAGCGAGACCAGAGCCAACGTCCTGACTTTC; CDR3 protein: CASSETRANVLTF
J gene: TRBJ1-4; V gene: TRBV4-2; clone size: NA; D gene: NA; CDR3 DNA: TGTGCCAGCAGCCCAAGAGAGGGGGGCCCGGCTTTAGGAGAAAAACTGTTTTTT; CDR3 protein: CASSPREGGPALGEKLFF
J gene: TRBJ1-4; V gene: TRBV20-1; clone size: NA; D gene: NA; CDR3 DNA: TGCAGTGCGCTTTTGCGAGGCGGTGAAAAACTGTTTTTT; CDR3 protein: CSALLRGGEKLFF
J gene: TRBJ2-1; V gene: TRBV5-1; clone size: NA; D gene: TRBD2; CDR3 DNA: TGCGCCAGCAGCCCCGGTGGCCCTAGCGGGAGGGCCTGGACCTACAATGAGCAGTTCTTC; CDR3 protein: CASSPGGPSGRAWTYNEQFF
J gene: TRBJ2-3; V gene: TRBV29-1; clone size: many; D gene: NA; CDR3 DNA: TGCAGCGTTGAAGGGGCGTCGGATACGCAGTATTTT; CDR3 protein: CSVEGASDTQYF
J gene: TRBJ1-2; V gene: TRBV6-1; clone size: few; D gene: TRBD1; CDR3 DNA: TGTGCCAGCAGTAATTATCAGGGGGCCCTAACCCTCTATGGCTACACCTTC; CDR3 protein: CASSNYQGALTLYGYTF
J gene: TRBJ1-5; V gene: TRBV6-2/TRBV6-3; clone size: few; D gene: NA; CDR3 DNA: TGTGCCAGCAGGTCGGGGACTTCAAATCAGCCCCAGCATTTT; CDR3 protein: CASRSGTSNQPQHF
J gene: TRBJ2-5; V gene: TRBV27; clone size: many; D gene: TRBD2; CDR3 DNA: TGTGCCAGCAGTTCGGGACTAGCGGGAGGTGGGACCCAGTACTTC; CDR3 protein: CASSSGLAGGGTQYF
J gene: TRBJ1-4; V gene: TRBV7-2; clone size: many; D gene: TRBD1; CDR3 DNA: TGTGCCAGCAGTCTACAGGGGGCGACTAATGAAAAACTGTTTTTT; CDR3 protein: CASSLQGATNEKLFF
J gene: TRBJ2-3; V gene: TRBV12-3/TRBV12-4; clone size: NA; D gene: TRBD1; CDR3 DNA: TGTGCCAGCAGACCGGGACAGAAACCAGATACGCAGTATTTT; CDR3 protein: CASRPGQKPDTQYF
J gene: TRBJ2-3; V gene: TRBV20-1; clone size: NA; D gene: NA; CDR3 DNA: TGCAGTGCTAGACGGGAGACCACAGATACGCAGTATTTT; CDR3 protein: CSARRETTDTQYF
J gene: TRBJ1-6; V gene: TRBV4-3; clone size: NA; D gene: NA; CDR3 DNA: TGCGCCAGCAGCCATCAACGGGACTATAATTCACCCCTCCACTTT; CDR3 protein: CASSHQRDYNSPLHF
J gene: TRBJ1-1; V gene: TRBV20-1; clone size: many; D gene: NA; CDR3 DNA: TGCAGTGCTAGGGCCCAGGGGCCCTTCACTGAAGCTTTCTTT; CDR3 protein: CSARAQGPFTEAFF
J gene: TRBJ2-4; V gene: TRBV20-1; clone size: many; D gene: NA; CDR3 DNA: TGCAGTGCTAGAGATCGGCAGGTTCTAGCCAAAAACATTCAGTACTTC; CDR3 protein: CSARDRQVLAKNIQYF
J gene: TRBJ1-4; V gene: TRBV10-3; clone size: few; D gene: NA; CDR3 DNA: TGTGCCATCAGTGAGGTACAGCCGGGCGAAAAACTGTTTTTT; CDR3 protein: CAISEVQPGEKLFF
J gene: TRBJ1-5; V gene: TRBV20-1; clone size: NA; D gene: NA; CDR3 DNA: TGCAGTGCTGCCCCTGGGCAGAGCCCTTATCAGCCCCAGCATTTT; CDR3 protein: CSAAPGQSPYQPQHF
J gene: TRBJ1-6; V gene: TRBV6-6; clone size: many; D gene: TRBD1; CDR3 DNA: TGTGCCAGCAGGTCGGGACAGGGGTTACCCCTCCACTTT; CDR3 protein: CASRSGQGLPLHF